This T cell receptor beta chain is from a study of shared clonotypes between healthy human individuals. Whole-study context: Donors were a couple of women and a few men aged 18 to 49. For every donor, three CD4 naive, three CD4 memory, two CD8 naive and one CD8 memory plates were used.

A few counts support this clone. Other DNA sequences in this specimen translate into the identical CDR3. This table comes from immunoSEQ multiplex PCR, and its TCRdb copy is limited to in-frame clones, with some not included. The table includes 850,000 to 1,200,000 clones, 75% detected once. Germline V gene data show CDR1 as MGHRA and CDR2 as YSYEKL. The CDR3 covers 14 residues. V was cut by 1 base and J by 1 base, with 7 bases left in between. The clonotype comes from a young man in good health. The chain uses TRBV4-1 and TRBJ1-1; no clear D. Sequenced material: memory CD4+ T cells sorted from blood. Regarding subset: CD45RA-negative fraction. This chain's CDR3 is CASSQGQKNTEAFF. CDR3 DNA sequence: TGCGCCAGCAGCCAAGGGCAGAAGAACACTGAAGCTTTCTTT.